This T cell receptor beta chain emerged from a study of blood T cell repertoires in COVID-19. On the study more broadly: Samples representing acute and convalescent COVID-19 were sourced from the United States, Italy and Spain. Sources were T cells, B-cell-depleted T cells, or PBMCs; the material itself was cDNA or gDNA.

The table lists this clone with a count of one. Per the germline V gene, CDR1 is LGHNA and CDR2 is YSLEER. The CDR3 consists of 14 residues. Trimming took off 4 bases at V and 5 bases at J, with 12 bases between the two ends. In the original processing: Estimated nucleated cell counts came from reference gene primer amplification. Profiled with immunoSEQ multiplex PCR; TCRdb holds only in-frame clones, not every one. V and J calls plus clone size are reproduced from that table; the DNA served to infer D and trimming. The table includes about 88,000 clones, approximately 91% detected once. Sequencing was done on a sample of peripheral blood. V usage is TRBV4-3 and J usage is TRBJ2-1; possibly TRBD2 for D (6 bases). The source of this sequence is a woman aged 80 or older with acute or convalescent COVID-19. CDR3 in DNA: TGCGCCAGCAGCCGGGAGTGGAGGGACAATGAGCAGTTCTTC. It encodes CASSREWRDNEQFF.